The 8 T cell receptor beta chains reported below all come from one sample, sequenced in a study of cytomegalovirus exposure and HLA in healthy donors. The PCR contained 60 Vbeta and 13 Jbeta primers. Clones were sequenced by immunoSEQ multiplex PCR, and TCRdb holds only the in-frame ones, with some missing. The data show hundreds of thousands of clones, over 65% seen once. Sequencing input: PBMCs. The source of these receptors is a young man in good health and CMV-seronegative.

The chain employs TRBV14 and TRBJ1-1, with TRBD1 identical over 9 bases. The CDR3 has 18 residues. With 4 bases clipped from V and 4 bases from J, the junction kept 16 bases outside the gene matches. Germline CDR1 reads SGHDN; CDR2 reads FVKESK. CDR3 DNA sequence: TGTGCCAGCAGCCTCCCCCGTGAAATAGGACAGGGGATCACTGAAGCTTTCTTT. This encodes CASSLPREIGQGITEAFF.

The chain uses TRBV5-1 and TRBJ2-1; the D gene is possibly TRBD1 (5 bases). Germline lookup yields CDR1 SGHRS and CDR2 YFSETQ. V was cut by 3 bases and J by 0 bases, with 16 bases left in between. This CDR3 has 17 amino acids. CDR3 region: CASSSAGALSSYNEQFF. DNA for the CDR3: TGCGCCAGCAGCTCGGCTGGGGCCCTCAGCTCCTACAATGAGCAGTTCTTC.

CDR3 bases: TGTGCCAGCAGTTACTCCCTGGGACACCCGGGAGGAGCTTTCTTT. Residues: CASSYSLGHPGGAFF. V and J are TRBV6-5 and TRBJ1-1; possibly TRBD1 for D (6 bases). Germline loops: CDR1 MNHEY, CDR2 SVGAGI. The length of the CDR3 is 15 residues. V was cut by 0 bases and J by 10 bases, with 18 bases left in between.

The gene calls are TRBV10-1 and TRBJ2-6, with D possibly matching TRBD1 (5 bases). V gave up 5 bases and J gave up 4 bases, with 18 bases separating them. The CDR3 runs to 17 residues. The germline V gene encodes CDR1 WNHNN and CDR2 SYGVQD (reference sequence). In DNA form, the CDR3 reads TGCGCCAGCAGTCAAATACTCCAGGGTGCCGGGGCCAACGTCCTGACTTTC. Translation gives CASSQILQGAGANVLTF.

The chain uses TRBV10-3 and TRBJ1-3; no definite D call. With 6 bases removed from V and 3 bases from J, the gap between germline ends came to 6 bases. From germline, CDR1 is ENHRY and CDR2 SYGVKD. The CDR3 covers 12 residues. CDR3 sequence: CAISTDGNTIYF. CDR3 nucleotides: TGTGCCATCAGCACAGATGGAAACACCATATATTTT.

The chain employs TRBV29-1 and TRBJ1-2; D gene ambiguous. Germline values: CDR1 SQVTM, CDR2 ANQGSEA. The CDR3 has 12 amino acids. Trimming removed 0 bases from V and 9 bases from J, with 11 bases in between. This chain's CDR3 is CSVEEAGESYTF. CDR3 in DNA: TGCAGCGTTGAAGAGGCAGGTGAAAGCTACACCTTC. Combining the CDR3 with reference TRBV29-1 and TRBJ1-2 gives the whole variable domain SAVISQKPSRDICQRGTSLTIQCQVDSQVTMMFWYRQQPGQSLTLIATANQGSEATYESGFVIDKFPISRPNLTFSTLTVSNMSPEDSSIYLCSVEEAGESYTFGSGTRLTVV.

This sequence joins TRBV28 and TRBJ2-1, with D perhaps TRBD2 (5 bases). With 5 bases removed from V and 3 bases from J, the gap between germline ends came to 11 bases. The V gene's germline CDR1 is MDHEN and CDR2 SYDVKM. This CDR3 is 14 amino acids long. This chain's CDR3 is CASSPRRDYNEQFF. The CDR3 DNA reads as TGTGCCAGCAGTCCTCGCCGGGACTACAATGAGCAGTTCTTC.

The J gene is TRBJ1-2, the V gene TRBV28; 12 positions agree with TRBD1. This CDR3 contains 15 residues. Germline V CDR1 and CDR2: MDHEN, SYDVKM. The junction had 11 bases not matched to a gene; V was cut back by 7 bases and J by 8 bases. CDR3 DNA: TGTGCCAGCATATACTCCGGGACAGGGGGCGACGGCTACACCTTC. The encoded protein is CASIYSGTGGDGYTF.